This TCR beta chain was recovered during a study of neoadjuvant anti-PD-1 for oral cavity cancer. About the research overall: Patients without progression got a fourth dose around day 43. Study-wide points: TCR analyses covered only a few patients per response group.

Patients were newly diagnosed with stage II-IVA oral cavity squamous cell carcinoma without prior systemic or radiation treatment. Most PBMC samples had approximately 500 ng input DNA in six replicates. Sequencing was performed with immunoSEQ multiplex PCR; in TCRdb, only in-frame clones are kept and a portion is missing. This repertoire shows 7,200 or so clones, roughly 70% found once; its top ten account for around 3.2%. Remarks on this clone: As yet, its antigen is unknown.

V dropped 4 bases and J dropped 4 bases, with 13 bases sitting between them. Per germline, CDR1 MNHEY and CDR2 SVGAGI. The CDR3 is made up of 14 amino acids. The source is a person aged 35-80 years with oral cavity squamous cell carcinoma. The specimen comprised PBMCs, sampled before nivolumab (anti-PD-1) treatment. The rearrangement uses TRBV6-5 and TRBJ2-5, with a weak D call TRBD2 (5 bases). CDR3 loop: CASSLSSEGETQYF. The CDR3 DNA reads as TGTGCCAGCAGTTTGTCCAGCGAGGGAGAGACCCAGTACTTC.